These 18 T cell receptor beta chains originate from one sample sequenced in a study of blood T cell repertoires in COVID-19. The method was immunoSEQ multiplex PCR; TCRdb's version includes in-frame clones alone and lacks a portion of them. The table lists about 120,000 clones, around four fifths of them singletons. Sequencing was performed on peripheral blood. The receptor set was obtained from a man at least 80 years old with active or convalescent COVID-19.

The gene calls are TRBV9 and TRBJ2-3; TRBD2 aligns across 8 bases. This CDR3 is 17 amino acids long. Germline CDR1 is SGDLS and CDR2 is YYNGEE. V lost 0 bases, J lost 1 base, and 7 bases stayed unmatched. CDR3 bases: TGTGCCAGCAGCGTAGCCGCGGGGGGCTATGGCACAGATACGCAGTATTTT. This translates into CASSVAAGGYGTDTQYF.

CDR3 residues: CASSAGGRTDTQYF. DNA for the CDR3: TGTGCCAGTAGTGCAGGGGGCAGGACAGATACGCAGTATTTT. V gene TRBV19 combines with J gene TRBJ2-3; TRBD1 agrees at 8 bases. The CDR3 length is 14 residues. J gave up 3 bases and V 5 bases, and 4 bases lay outside the gene matches. The germline CDR1 and CDR2 sequences are LNHDA and SQIVND (reference sequence).

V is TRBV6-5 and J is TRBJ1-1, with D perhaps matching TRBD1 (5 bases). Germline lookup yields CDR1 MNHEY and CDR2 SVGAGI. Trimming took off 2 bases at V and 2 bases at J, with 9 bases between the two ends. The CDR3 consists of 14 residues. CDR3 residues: CASSYGQGNTEAFF. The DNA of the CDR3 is TGTGCCAGCAGTTACGGGCAGGGAAACACTGAAGCTTTCTTT.

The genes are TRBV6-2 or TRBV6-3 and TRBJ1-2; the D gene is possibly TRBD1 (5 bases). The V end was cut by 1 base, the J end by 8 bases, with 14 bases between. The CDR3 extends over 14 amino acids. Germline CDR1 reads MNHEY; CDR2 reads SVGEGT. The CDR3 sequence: CASSYYRGKDGYTF. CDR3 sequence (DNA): TGTGCCAGCAGTTACTATCGGGGGAAGGACGGCTACACCTTC.

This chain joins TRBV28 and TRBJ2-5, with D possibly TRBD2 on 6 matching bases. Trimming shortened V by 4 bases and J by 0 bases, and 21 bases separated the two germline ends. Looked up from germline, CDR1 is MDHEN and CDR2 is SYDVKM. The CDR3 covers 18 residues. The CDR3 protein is CASSYGMGGEQYQETQYF. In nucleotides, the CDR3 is TGTGCCAGCAGTTACGGAATGGGGGGAGAACAATACCAAGAGACCCAGTACTTC.

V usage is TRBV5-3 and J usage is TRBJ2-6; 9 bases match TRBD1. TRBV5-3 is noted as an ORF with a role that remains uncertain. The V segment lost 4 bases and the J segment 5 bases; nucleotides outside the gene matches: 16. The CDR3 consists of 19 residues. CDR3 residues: CARSLTGGLDRAWANVLTF. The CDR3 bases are TGTGCCAGAAGCCTTACAGGGGGCTTGGACCGGGCGTGGGCCAACGTCCTGACTTTC.

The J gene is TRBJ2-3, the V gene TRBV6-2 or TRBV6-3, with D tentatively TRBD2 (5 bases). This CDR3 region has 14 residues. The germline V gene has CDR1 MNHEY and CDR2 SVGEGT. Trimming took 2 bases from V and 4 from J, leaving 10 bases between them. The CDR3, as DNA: TGTGCCAGCAGTTACGGAGCGGTAGCAGATACGCAGTATTTT. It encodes CASSYGAVADTQYF.

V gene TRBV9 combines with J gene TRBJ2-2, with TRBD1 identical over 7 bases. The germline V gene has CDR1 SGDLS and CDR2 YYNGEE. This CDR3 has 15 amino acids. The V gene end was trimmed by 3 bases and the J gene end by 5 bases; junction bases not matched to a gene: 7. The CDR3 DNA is TGTGCCAGCAGCGGGAGACAGGGAGTTACCGGGGAGCTGTTTTTT. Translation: CASSGRQGVTGELFF.

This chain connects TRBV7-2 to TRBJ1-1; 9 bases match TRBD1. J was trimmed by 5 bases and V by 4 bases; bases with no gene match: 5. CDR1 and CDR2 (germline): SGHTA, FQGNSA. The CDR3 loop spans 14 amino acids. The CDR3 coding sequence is TGTGCCAGCAGCTCCCACAGGGGGCAGACTGAAGCTTTCTTT. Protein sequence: CASSSHRGQTEAFF.

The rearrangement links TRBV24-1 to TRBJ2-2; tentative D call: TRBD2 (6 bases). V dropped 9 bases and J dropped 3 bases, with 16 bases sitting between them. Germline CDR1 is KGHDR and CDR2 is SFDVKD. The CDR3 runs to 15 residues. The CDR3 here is CATQRTTRDTGELFF. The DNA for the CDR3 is TGTGCCACCCAACGAACGACTAGAGACACCGGGGAGCTGTTTTTT.

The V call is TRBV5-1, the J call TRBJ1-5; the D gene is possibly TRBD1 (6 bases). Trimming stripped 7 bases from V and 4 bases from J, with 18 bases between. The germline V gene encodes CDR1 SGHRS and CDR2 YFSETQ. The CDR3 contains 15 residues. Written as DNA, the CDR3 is TGCGCCAGCGGCCCCCTGGACAGTTCTAATCAGCCCCAGCATTTT. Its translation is CASGPLDSSNQPQHF. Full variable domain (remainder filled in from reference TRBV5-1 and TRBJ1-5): KAGVTQTPRYLIKTRGQQVTLSCSPISGHRSVSWYQQTPGQGLQFLFEYFSETQRNKGNFPGRFSGRQFSNSRSEMNVSTLELGDSALYLCASGPLDSSNQPQHFGDGTRLSIL.

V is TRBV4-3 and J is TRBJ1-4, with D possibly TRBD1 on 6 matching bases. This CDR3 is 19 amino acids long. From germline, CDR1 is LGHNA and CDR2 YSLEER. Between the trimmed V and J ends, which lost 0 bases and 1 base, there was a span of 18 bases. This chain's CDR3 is CASSQDLVLGQRTNEKLFF. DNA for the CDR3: TGCGCCAGCAGCCAAGATCTTGTCTTAGGACAGCGAACTAATGAAAAACTGTTTTTT.

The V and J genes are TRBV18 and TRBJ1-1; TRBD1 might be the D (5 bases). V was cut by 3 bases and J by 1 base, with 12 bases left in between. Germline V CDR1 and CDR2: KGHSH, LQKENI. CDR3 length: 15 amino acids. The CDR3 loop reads CASSPSGGANTEAFF. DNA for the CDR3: TGTGCCAGCTCACCTTCCGGCGGGGCGAACACTGAAGCTTTCTTT.

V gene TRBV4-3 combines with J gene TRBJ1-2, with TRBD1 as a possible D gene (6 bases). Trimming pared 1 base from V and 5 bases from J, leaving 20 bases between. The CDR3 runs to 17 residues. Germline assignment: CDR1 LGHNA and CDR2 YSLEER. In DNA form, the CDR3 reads TGCGCCAGCAGCCAAGGGGACCCCAGGGGCTACGAATATGGCTACACCTTC. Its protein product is CASSQGDPRGYEYGYTF.

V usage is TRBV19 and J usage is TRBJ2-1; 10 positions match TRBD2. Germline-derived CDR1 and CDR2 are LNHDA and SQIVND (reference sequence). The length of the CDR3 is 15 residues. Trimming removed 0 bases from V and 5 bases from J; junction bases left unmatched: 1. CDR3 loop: CASSIDLAGDNEQFF. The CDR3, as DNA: TGTGCCAGTAGTATAGACCTAGCGGGGGACAATGAGCAGTTCTTC.

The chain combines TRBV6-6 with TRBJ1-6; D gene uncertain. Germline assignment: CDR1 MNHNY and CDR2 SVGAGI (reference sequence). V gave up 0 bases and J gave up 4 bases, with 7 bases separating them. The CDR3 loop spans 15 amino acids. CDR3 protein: CASSYSSSYNSPLHF. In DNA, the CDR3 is TGTGCCAGCAGTTACTCGAGTTCTTATAATTCACCCCTCCACTTT.

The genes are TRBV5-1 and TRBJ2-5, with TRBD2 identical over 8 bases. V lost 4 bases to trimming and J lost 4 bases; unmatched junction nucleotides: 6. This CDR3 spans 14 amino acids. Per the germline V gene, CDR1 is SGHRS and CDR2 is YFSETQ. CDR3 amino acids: CASSRGLVRETQYF. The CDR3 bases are TGCGCCAGCAGCCGGGGACTAGTAAGAGAGACCCAGTACTTC. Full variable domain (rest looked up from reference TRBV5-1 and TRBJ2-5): KAGVTQTPRYLIKTRGQQVTLSCSPISGHRSVSWYQQTPGQGLQFLFEYFSETQRNKGNFPGRFSGRQFSNSRSEMNVSTLELGDSALYLCASSRGLVRETQYFGPGTRLLVL.

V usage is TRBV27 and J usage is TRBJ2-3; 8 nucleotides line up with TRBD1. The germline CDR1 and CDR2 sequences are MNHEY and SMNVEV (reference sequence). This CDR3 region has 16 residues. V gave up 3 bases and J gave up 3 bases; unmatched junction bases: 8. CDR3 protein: CASSFRQGMETDTQYF. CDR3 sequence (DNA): TGTGCCAGCAGTTTCCGACAGGGGATGGAGACAGATACGCAGTATTTT.